A single sample is the source of the 3 T cell receptor beta chains below, sequenced in a study of regulatory T cells in long-lasting Graves disease. Time point in this sample: persistent/refractory GD, antithyroid drugs over 5 years with positive TRAb. PBMC RNA served as the TCR library source. Arm-PCR with iRepertoire HTBI primers amplified the CDR3 regions for these TCR beta libraries. TCRdb recomputed calls from the multiplex PCR reads with MiXCR, one row per CDR3 protein. The data contain approximately 360,000 distinct CDR3 sequences, around 23% of them singletons. The sequencing here drew on peripheral blood mononuclear cells (PBMCs), taken when the disease was refractory, from a patient treated with antithyroid drugs. These TCRs come from a woman in her thirties or forties with Graves disease.

There are many counts of this clonotype. One end of the junction fails to match germline, which may point to a read error. The gene calls are TRBV28 and TRBJ2-7; D perhaps matches TRBD1 (5 bases). The CDR3 has 11 residues. CDR1 and CDR2 from the germline V gene are MDHEN and SYDVKM. The CDR3 reads CANSLGAQQYF. In nucleotides, the CDR3 is TGTGCCAACAGTTTAGGGGCACAGCAGTACTTC.

This clonotype turned up a few times. The chain is built from TRBV6-2 or TRBV6-3 and TRBJ2-2; weak D call: TRBD2 (6 bases). The CDR3 has 14 residues. The V and J ends lost 5 bases and 10 bases respectively, with 17 bases between them. Germline V gives CDR1 MNHEY, CDR2 SVGEGT. The CDR3 spells CASSPAGASEELFF. The CDR3 bases are TGTGCCAGCAGTCCCGCTGGCGCTAGCGAGGAGCTGTTTTTT.

This sequence joins TRBV7-8 and TRBJ2-2; a possible D gene is TRBD2 (7 bases). CDR1 and CDR2 (germline): SGHVS, FQNEAQ. This CDR3 is built from 14 residues. V was shortened by 10 bases and J by 2 bases, with 14 bases between the two germline ends. CDR3 bases: TGTGCCACCTTAGGGGGGGCCAACACCGGGGAGCTGTTTTTT. It specifies CATLGGANTGELFF.